This TCR beta chain was captured by sequencing in a study of T cell responses to AZD1222 COVID-19 vaccine. Study-wide context: The study pooled second doses at about 4 or about 12 weeks.

This clone appeared a single time. The CDR3 sequence is 15 residues long. CDR1 and CDR2 (germline): LNHDA, SQIVND (reference sequence). With 5 bases clipped from V and 7 bases from J, the junction kept 12 bases outside the gene matches. Only in-frame clones appear in the TCRdb table, and some are missing; sequencing was by immunoSEQ multiplex PCR. The data show 84,000 or so clones, with roughly 87% seen just once and approximately 1.5% held by the top ten. The sample consisted of peripheral blood, taken on day 0 of AZD1222 vaccination. This receptor was identified in an adult in good health. V gene TRBV19 combines with J gene TRBJ2-5; 8 bases match TRBD1. CDR3 in DNA: TGTGCCAGTAGTCCCCAGACAGGGGTCGGGGGGACCCAGTACTTC. Its protein product is CASSPQTGVGGTQYF.